This TCR beta chain stems from a study of molecular identifiers for immune sequencing clone quantification. CDR3 length equals 14 residues. V was clipped by 5 bases and J by 4 bases, with 14 bases between them. The V gene's germline CDR1 is MNHEY and CDR2 SMNVEV (reference sequence). Via MiXCR, TCRdb re-called the PCR reads, giving one row per CDR3 protein. The table records some 100,000 distinct CDR3 sequences, roughly a third of them present only once. This clonotype was counted between two and nine times. The sequenced sample was naive CD8+ T cells from blood, with Jurkat cell RNA spiked in. Subset described: FACS-sorted CD8+CD4-CCR7+CD45RA+ naive T cells. V is TRBV27 and J is TRBJ2-5; D might be TRBD2 (6 bases). This TCR derives from a human donor in good health. Some libraries in this study had Jurkat cell RNA spiked in. CDR3 region: CASSHPGLPETQYF. DNA of the CDR3: TGTGCCAGCAGTCATCCGGGACTGCCAGAGACCCAGTACTTC.